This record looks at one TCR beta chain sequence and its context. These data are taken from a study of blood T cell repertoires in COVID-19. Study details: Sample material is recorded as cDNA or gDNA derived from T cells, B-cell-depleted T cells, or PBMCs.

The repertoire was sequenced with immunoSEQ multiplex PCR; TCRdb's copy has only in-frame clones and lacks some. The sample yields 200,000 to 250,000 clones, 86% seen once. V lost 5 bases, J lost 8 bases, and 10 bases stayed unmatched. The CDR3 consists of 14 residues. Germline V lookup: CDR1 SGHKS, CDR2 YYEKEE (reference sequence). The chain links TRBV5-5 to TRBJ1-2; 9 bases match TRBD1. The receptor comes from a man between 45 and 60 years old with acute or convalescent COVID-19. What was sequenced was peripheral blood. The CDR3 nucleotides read TGTGCCAGCAGAACGTTACAGGGGGCGGTCGGCTACACCTTC. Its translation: CASRTLQGAVGYTF.